Following are 5 T cell receptor beta chains from one sample sequenced in a study of blood T cell repertoires in COVID-19. Produced via immunoSEQ multiplex PCR; TCRdb's table is partial and in-frame only. The sample lists about 50,000 clones, 92% occurring once. The specimen was peripheral blood. The receptors stem from a man in his fifties with active COVID-19.

This clone appeared a few times. V and J are TRBV4-1 and TRBJ2-5; 7 bases are shared with TRBD2. V gave up 3 bases and J gave up 4 bases; unmatched junction bases: 14. The CDR3 is 17 residues long. The germline CDR1 and CDR2 sequences are MGHRA and YSYEKL. The CDR3 nucleotides are TGCGCCAGCAGCCACGCTAACCTTTTTGTAGCGGGAGAGACCCAGTACTTC. This encodes CASSHANLFVAGETQYF.

The rearrangement joins TRBV6-6 to TRBJ1-6; the D gene is possibly TRBD1 (6 bases). With 6 bases removed from V and 10 bases from J, the gap between germline ends came to 16 bases. Germline V gene data show CDR1 as MNHNY and CDR2 as SVGAGI (reference sequence). The length of the CDR3 is 14 residues. CDR3: CASSPGQSSSPLHF. The CDR3 DNA reads as TGTGCCAGCAGCCCCGGACAGTCTTCCTCACCCCTCCACTTT.

The genes are TRBV25-1 and TRBJ2-3, with 10 bases identical to TRBD2. This CDR3 spans 18 amino acids. Germline V gene data show CDR1 as MGHDK and CDR2 as SYGVNS. V lost 3 bases, J lost 3 bases, and 12 bases stayed unmatched. CDR3 bases: TGTGCCAGCAGTGACCCTAGCGGGAGAACGAGGGGGACAGATACGCAGTATTTT. Its translation: CASSDPSGRTRGTDTQYF.

The chain has TRBV7-7 and TRBJ2-3; D gene ambiguous. The germline V and J ends were trimmed by 5 bases and 7 bases, with 13 bases remaining between them. The germline gives CDR1 SSHAT, CDR2 FNYEAQ (reference sequence). This CDR3 spans 13 amino acids. The CDR3 region has the DNA TGTGCCAGCAGCGGAGAAGGAGCGCATACGCAGTATTTT. It translates to CASSGEGAHTQYF.

V gene TRBV18 combines with J gene TRBJ1-1; 7 bases align to TRBD1. From germline, CDR1 is KGHSH and CDR2 LQKENI. The CDR3 is 14 amino acids. The J segment lost 5 bases and the V segment lost 2 bases, leaving 5 bases of the junction unmatched. CDR3 nucleotides: TGTGCCAGCTCACCAGGAGGGGGCGCGACTGAAGCTTTCTTT. It is translated as CASSPGGGATEAFF.